These T cell receptor beta chains were read from a single sample in a study of shared clonotypes between healthy human individuals. Sequencing used immunoSEQ multiplex PCR; TCRdb keeps in-frame clones, though not all of them. The repertoire consists of about 2.1 million clones, with more than 85% occurring once and the leading ten covering around 1.7%. The sample taken for sequencing was naive CD8+ T cells from PBMCs. Receptor source: a young man in good health. Some clones in this sample may be carry-over from other donors' samples. The CDR3 runs from the conserved cysteine through the conserved F or W. The D gene is left open where the match is weak. Some rows mark clone size as missing; the rest say once, few, many or name a class of expanded clone.

V,J,D,size,DNA,CDR3
TRBV29-1,TRBJ2-3,-,-,TGCAGCGCCACCGACTACCCGAGCACAGATACGCAGTATTTT,CSATDYPSTDTQYF
TRBV9,TRBJ2-5,-,-,TGTGCCAGCAGCGTAGACCCCAGACAGTTCCAAGAGACCCAGTACTTC,CASSVDPRQFQETQYF
TRBV10-3,TRBJ2-6,TRBD2,-,TGTGCCACCGCCGGGGGGAAAACTGGGGCCAACGTCCTGACTTTC,CATAGGKTGANVLTF
TRBV7-9,TRBJ2-2,-,once,TGTGCCAGCAGCTTATCGGGACGGGACACCGGGGAGCTGTTTTTT,CASSLSGRDTGELFF
TRBV28,TRBJ1-1,-,-,TGTGCCAGCAGTTTCCAGGGGTACGACATGAACACTGAAGCTTTCTTT,CASSFQGYDMNTEAFF
TRBV2,TRBJ2-1,TRBD2,-,TGTGCCAGCAGACCGGGGCTAGCGGAGTACAATGAGCAGTTCTTC,CASRPGLAEYNEQFF
TRBV5-6,TRBJ2-7,-,-,TGTGCCAGCAGCTTGGAGGGAAGGGTCCACGAGCAGTACTTC,CASSLEGRVHEQYF
TRBV19,TRBJ1-1,TRBD1,-,TGTGCCAGTAGTTTTGACAGGGCGAACACTGAAGCTTTCTTT,CASSFDRANTEAFF
TRBV19,TRBJ2-1,-,-,TGTGCCAGTAGTATAGGTGGGCTAGCGCTCAATGAGCAGTTCTTC,CASSIGGLALNEQFF
TRBV30,TRBJ1-1,-,-,TGTGCCTGGAAGGGTAACACTGAAGCTTTCTTT,CAWKGNTEAFF
TRBV5-1,TRBJ2-1,TRBD2,-,TGCGCCAGCAGCTTGGGGGGACTAGCGGACTCCTACAATGAGCAGTTCTTC,CASSLGGLADSYNEQFF
TRBV4-2,TRBJ2-3,TRBD2,once,TGTGCCAGCAGCCACCCGACTAGCGGGAGCTTGTATTTT,CASSHPTSGSLYF
TRBV19,TRBJ2-1,TRBD2,-,TGTGCCAGTAGTACGAGCAGCGGGAGGTGGGCCTCCTACAATGAGCAGTTCTTC,CASSTSSGRWASYNEQFF
TRBV28,TRBJ1-5,TRBD1,-,TGTGCCAGCAGTCCGGGACAGGGATATAGCAATCAGCCCCAGCATTTT,CASSPGQGYSNQPQHF
TRBV14,TRBJ2-7,-,-,TGTGCCAGCAGCCAAGATTGGCAACGCAACTCCTACGAGCAGTACTTC,CASSQDWQRNSYEQYF
TRBV10-3,TRBJ2-7,-,-,TGTGCCATCAGTGAGTCGGGCGGGACCTACGAGCAGTACTTC,CAISESGGTYEQYF
TRBV7-2,TRBJ1-1,TRBD1,-,TGTGCCAGCAGCCCGCGACAGGGACGGAACACTGAAGCTTTCTTT,CASSPRQGRNTEAFF
TRBV11-1,TRBJ2-1,-,-,TGTGCCAGCAGCTTAGCGGCGCGGGGACCCAGCAATGAGCAGTTCTTC,CASSLAARGPSNEQFF
TRBV5-6,TRBJ1-5,TRBD1,-,TGTGCCAGCAGCTTTGGGACAGGCCTCAATCAGCCCCAGCATTTT,CASSFGTGLNQPQHF
TRBV28,TRBJ2-7,TRBD2,-,TGTGCCAGCAGTTCCCCCGGGCGGGAGGTTTGGGAGCAGTACTTC,CASSSPGREVWEQYF
TRBV28,TRBJ2-7,TRBD2,-,TGTGCCAGCAGTTTACCTCAGCGGGAAGGAGACGAGCAGTACTTC,CASSLPQREGDEQYF
TRBV9,TRBJ2-5,TRBD2,-,TGTGCCAGCAGCACGAGCGGGAAAATCCAAGAGACCCAGTACTTC,CASSTSGKIQETQYF
TRBV4-1,TRBJ1-1,-,-,TGCGCCAGCAGCCAAGAATGGAACACTGAAGCTTTCTTT,CASSQEWNTEAFF
TRBV18,TRBJ1-1,-,-,TGTGCCAGCTCTCGGGCGTGGGGGGAGAGTATCCCGAACACTGAAGCTTTCTTT,CASSRAWGESIPNTEAFF
TRBV11-2,TRBJ2-3,-,-,TGTGCCAGCAGCCCACATGCAGATACGCAGTATTTT,CASSPHADTQYF
TRBV30,TRBJ1-2,-,once,TGTGCCTGGAGTGTAGGTATGGGCGCATGGGATGGCTACACCTTC,CAWSVGMGAWDGYTF
TRBV4-3,TRBJ2-1,-,-,TGCGCCAGCAGCCAAGGGGTCTCCTGGAATGAGCAGTTCTTC,CASSQGVSWNEQFF
TRBV4-3,TRBJ1-4,TRBD1,-,TGCGCCAGCAGCCAAGAGGTTTTGGCAGGGGGGACTAATGAAAAACTGTTTTTT,CASSQEVLAGGTNEKLFF
TRBV4-3,TRBJ1-4,-,once,TGCGCCAGCAGCCAAGTCTACGGGGGCCGGGATGAAAAACTGTTTTTT,CASSQVYGGRDEKLFF
TRBV28,TRBJ2-7,-,once,TGTGCCAGCAGTTTGGGGCAGGGTTGGTACGAGCAGTACTTC,CASSLGQGWYEQYF
TRBV19,TRBJ1-2,-,-,TGTGCCAGTAACGAGGACTTCGGGGATCAGAATGGCTACACCTTC,CASNEDFGDQNGYTF
TRBV27,TRBJ2-7,TRBD1,-,TGTGCCAGCCGGGACAGATTCTCCTACGAGCAGTACTTC,CASRDRFSYEQYF
TRBV7-9,TRBJ2-1,-,-,TGTGCCAGCAGCGGCGGGTCATACAATGAGCAGTTCTTC,CASSGGSYNEQFF
TRBV28,TRBJ1-2,-,-,TGTGCCAGCAATCGACAGCTTACTAACTATGGCTACACCTTC,CASNRQLTNYGYTF
TRBV5-4,TRBJ2-5,TRBD2,-,TGTGCCAGCCTCTCCCGGGGGGAAGAGACCCAGTACTTC,CASLSRGEETQYF
TRBV7-2,TRBJ1-5,TRBD1,-,TGTGCCAGCAGCTTAGGTCAGGGGGCTAGCAATCAGCCCCAGCATTTT,CASSLGQGASNQPQHF
TRBV5-1,TRBJ2-1,TRBD2,-,TGCGCCAGCAGCTTCGCTAGCGGGAGTTTCGGGGAGCAGTTCTTC,CASSFASGSFGEQFF
TRBV28,TRBJ1-1,TRBD1,-,TGTGCCAGCACTTTTGGACAGGGAAACACTGAAGCTTTCTTT,CASTFGQGNTEAFF
TRBV7-9,TRBJ2-7,-,-,TGTGCCAGCAGACCAAGGGGTGTGTGGGAGGAGCAGTACTTC,CASRPRGVWEEQYF
TRBV6-1,TRBJ1-5,-,-,TGTGCCAGCATTCAAAGGGAAGATAGCAATCAGCCCCAGCATTTT,CASIQREDSNQPQHF
TRBV6-1,TRBJ2-7,TRBD1,-,TGTGCCAGCAGTGAAGCACAGGGGGGCGGCTACTACGAGCAGTACTTC,CASSEAQGGGYYEQYF
TRBV27,TRBJ1-1,-,-,TGTGCCAGCAGTACAAACGGATTGAACACTGAAGCTTTCTTT,CASSTNGLNTEAFF
TRBV11-3,TRBJ2-2,-,-,TGTGCCAGCAGCTTAGATCCAGCGGGTAGCACCGGGGAGCTGTTTTTT,CASSLDPAGSTGELFF
TRBV18,TRBJ2-3,TRBD2,-,TGTGCCAGCTCACCACCCGAGACTAGCGGGAGCACAGATACGCAGTATTTT,CASSPPETSGSTDTQYF
TRBV12-2,TRBJ1-5,-,-,TGTGCAAGTCGCGCCCCCCCCGGTGAGAGTCAGCCCCAGCATTTT,CASRAPPGESQPQHF
TRBV6-5,TRBJ2-7,-,-,TGTGCCACCCGCCGCGCTTACTCCTACGAGCAGTACTTC,CATRRAYSYEQYF
TRBV19,TRBJ2-7,TRBD1,-,TGTGCCAGTAGTATTGGACAGGGGAGTCCCTACGAGCAGTACTTC,CASSIGQGSPYEQYF
TRBV7-2,TRBJ2-1,-,-,TGTGCCAGCAGCTTTGGGCCGAATGAATTTCACGACGAGCAGTTCTTC,CASSFGPNEFHDEQFF
TRBV28,TRBJ2-7,TRBD1,-,TGTGCCAGCAGTTTATCATTTGGGACAGGCGAATACGAGCAGTACTTC,CASSLSFGTGEYEQYF
TRBV13,TRBJ1-2,-,once,TGTGCCAGCAGCCCGCGGGGGCAGTATGGCTACACCTTC,CASSPRGQYGYTF
TRBV7-2,TRBJ2-5,-,-,TGTGCCAGCAGCTTATGGCTACGGGAGAGGGCAGGGGAGACCCAGTACTTC,CASSLWLRERAGETQYF
TRBV13,TRBJ2-7,-,-,TGTGCCAGCAGCCCAGAGGGCTCCTACGAGCAGTACTTC,CASSPEGSYEQYF
TRBV5-5,TRBJ2-2,-,-,TGTGCCAGCAGCTTGGGGTCGCTACCGAACACCGGGGAGCTGTTTTTT,CASSLGSLPNTGELFF
TRBV7-9,TRBJ1-4,TRBD1,-,TGTGCCAGCAGCTCTTCCGGGACAGATAATGAAAAACTGTTTTTT,CASSSSGTDNEKLFF
TRBV28,TRBJ1-2,TRBD1,-,TGTGCCAGCAGACCTTATCCGGGACAGGGATCGCACTACACCTTC,CASRPYPGQGSHYTF
TRBV9,TRBJ2-5,-,-,TGTGCCAGCAGCGCGGGACTGATACAAGAGACCCAGTACTTC,CASSAGLIQETQYF
TRBV9,TRBJ2-7,-,-,TGTGCCAGCAGCGTGTCGACAGGTTCCTCTTACGAGCAGTACTTC,CASSVSTGSSYEQYF
TRBV7-9,TRBJ2-5,TRBD2,-,TGTGCCAGCAGCCCCCGTCTGGCGGGAGGGGAGACCCAGTACTTC,CASSPRLAGGETQYF
TRBV9,TRBJ1-1,-,once,TGTGCCAGCAGCGCCGCCGACGGGGGTAGGGCTGAAGCTTTCTTT,CASSAADGGRAEAFF